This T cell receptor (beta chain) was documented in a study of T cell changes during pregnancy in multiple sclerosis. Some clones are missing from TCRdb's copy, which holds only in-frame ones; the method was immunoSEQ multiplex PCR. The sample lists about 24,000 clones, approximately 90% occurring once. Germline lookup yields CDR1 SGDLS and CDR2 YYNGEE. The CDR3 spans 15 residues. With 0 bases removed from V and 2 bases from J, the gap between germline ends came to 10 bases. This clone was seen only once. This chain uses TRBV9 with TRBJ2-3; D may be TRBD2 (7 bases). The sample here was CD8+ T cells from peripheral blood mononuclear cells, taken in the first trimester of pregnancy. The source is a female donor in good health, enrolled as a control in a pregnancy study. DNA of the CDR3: TGTGCCAGCAGCGTAGAGGGGGGGACCACAGATACGCAGTATTTT. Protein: CASSVEGGTTDTQYF.